The source of this T cell receptor beta chain is a study of beta chain features in type 1 diabetes. This clone was seen only a few times. As yet, its antigen is unknown. The investigators reverse transcribed all of the isolated RNA, so they sequenced expressed TCRB transcripts. An average of about 3.6 million reads was obtained for naive, central memory and regulatory T cell samples. The data were produced by immunoSEQ multiplex PCR, yet TCRdb's version contains in-frame clones alone and is incomplete. The sample consists of a few hundred thousand clones, 9.6% of them appearing once. Study results and limitations: Patients with Type 1 diabetes showed moderately but significantly shorter TCRB CDR3s in all four CD4+ subsets. The cDNA sequencing approach could over-represent high-TCR-expressing cells. Patients showed naive, central memory and Treg TCRB repertoires that appeared more similar than those of healthy donors.

The CDR3 runs to 11 residues. Germline V gene lookup returns CDR1 SNHLY and CDR2 FYNNEI. V was cut by 5 bases and J by 7 bases, with 5 bases left in between. What was sequenced was central memory CD4+ T cells from blood. The receptor was isolated from a man in his thirties or forties with type 1 diabetes. This chain connects TRBV2 to TRBJ2-2; D is uncertain. In nucleotides, the CDR3 is TGTGCCAGCAGTCTTCTCGGGGAGCTGTTTTTT. Translation: CASSLLGELFF. Filled out from reference TRBV2 and TRBJ2-2, the complete variable domain reads EPEVTQTPSHQVTQMGQEVILRCVPISNHLYFYWYRQILGQKVEFLVSFYNNEISEKSEIFDDQFSVERPDGSNFTLKIRSTKLEDSAMYFCASSLLGELFFGEGSRLTVL.